The rows below give T cell receptor beta chains drawn from one sample of a study of post-analysis software for immune sequencing data. TCRdb reanalysed the PCR reads using MiXCR and keeps one entry per CDR3 protein. The sample has about 770,000 distinct CDR3 sequences, approximately 44% seen once; the top ten hold over 4.5%. Material for sequencing was blood. These receptors were obtained from a girl between 10 and 17 years old with multiple sclerosis. Both conserved end residues are trimmed from each CDR3. D genes are given only for firm matches.

ASSPLGTSGMETQY	TRBJ2-5	TRBD2	TRBV4-2
ASSARLAGLGNEQF	TRBJ2-1	TRBD2	TRBV14
ASSLVGLPNTDTQY	TRBJ2-3	TRBD2	TRBV7-2
ASLLGGELF	TRBJ2-2	.	TRBV7-9
SARDRRENTEAF	TRBJ1-1	.	TRBV20-1
ASKNSGTDTQY	TRBJ2-3	.	TRBV7-2
SAPRTNNEQF	TRBJ2-1	.	TRBV20-1
SAFPAGSGPYEQY	TRBJ2-7	.	TRBV20-1
ASSGGLGAF	TRBJ2-1	.	TRBV2
SGEGEENTDTQY	TRBJ2-3	TRBD2	TRBV20-1
SARDRASGQAFEQY	TRBJ2-7	TRBD2	TRBV20-1
ASSDTGTGVYGYT	TRBJ1-2	TRBD1	TRBV9
ASSQDPATDTQY	TRBJ2-3	.	TRBV4-2
ASSGRGGGDTGELF	TRBJ2-2	TRBD2	TRBV5-5
SAAPGQGRLGQY	TRBJ2-7	TRBD1	TRBV20-1
ASSETDTNYGYT	TRBJ1-2	.	TRBV6-1
ASSLGSYYEQY	TRBJ2-7	.	TRBV5-6
ASSLTQGSSNVLT	TRBJ2-6	.	TRBV7-2
AIRGDQGPTYEQY	TRBJ2-7	.	TRBV10-3
ASSSRGGADTGELF	TRBJ2-2	.	TRBV5-5